The 7 T cell receptor beta chains listed next were all sequenced from one sample in a study of T cell responses to AZD1222 COVID-19 vaccine (dated by TCRdb to about 2021). The sample's time point label, in plain terms: about 28 days (+/-7) after the second vaccine dose. Library method: the immunoSEQ multiplex PCR assay. Held by TCRdb, this immuneACCESS table contains in-frame sequences only and omits some clones. Under half of the omission traces to an unresolved V gene where checked; the cause of the rest is unknown. Here the sample has roughly 25,000 clones; 70% to 90% occur a single time. Clones ranked in the top ten supply approximately 7.8% of the sample. This sample comprised peripheral blood, obtained 28 days after the second AZD1222 dose. These receptors were collected from an adult who received the AZD1222 COVID-19 vaccine.

V is TRBV7-2 and J is TRBJ2-7; the match to TRBD2 covers 9 bases. The CDR3 totals 14 residues. Germline loops: CDR1 SGHTA, CDR2 FQGNSA. With 5 bases clipped from V and 3 bases from J, the junction kept 5 bases outside the gene matches. The CDR3 DNA sequence: TGTGCCAGCAGCATGGGACTAGCCGGCTACGAGCAGTACTTC. Translated: CASSMGLAGYEQYF.

This clone has only one observation. The gene calls are TRBV7-2 and TRBJ2-1; 9 nucleotides match TRBD1. V shed 4 bases, J shed 2 bases, and the junction held 3 bases outside the gene matches. The germline gives CDR1 SGHTA, CDR2 FQGNSA. The CDR3 consists of 15 residues. The CDR3 loop reads CASSSDRGAYNEQFF. The CDR3 region has the DNA TGTGCCAGCAGCTCCGACAGGGGGGCCTACAATGAGCAGTTCTTC.

The rearrangement uses TRBV15 and TRBJ2-5; TRBD2 matches 7 bases. CDR3 length: 12 amino acids. Germline lookup yields CDR1 LNHNV and CDR2 YYDKDF (reference sequence). Losses at the gene ends were 9 bases for V and 4 bases for J; bases not matched to a gene: 5. The CDR3 protein is CATKGEGETQYF. DNA of the CDR3: TGTGCCACAAAAGGGGAGGGAGAGACCCAGTACTTC.

The chain carries TRBV6-5 and TRBJ2-1; TRBD2 agrees at 9 bases. The junction had 6 bases not matched to a gene; V was cut back by 6 bases and J by 9 bases. Germline-derived CDR1 and CDR2 are MNHEY and SVGAGI. This CDR3 has 13 residues. The DNA of the CDR3 is TGTGCCAGCAGGGTTAGCGGGAGAGGTGAGCAGTTCTTC. It yields the protein CASRVSGRGEQFF.

The genes are TRBV14 and TRBJ2-3, with 8 bases identical to TRBD2. The germline CDR1 and CDR2 sequences are SGHDN and FVKESK. The CDR3 totals 15 residues. J lost 3 bases, V lost 3 bases, and 5 bases had no gene match. The CDR3: CASSHPAGETDTQYF. The CDR3 DNA is TGTGCCAGCAGCCACCCAGCGGGAGAAACAGATACGCAGTATTTT. Drawing the rest from reference TRBV14 and TRBJ2-3, the complete variable domain is EAGVTQFPSHSVIEKGQTVTLRCDPISGHDNLYWYRRVMGKEIKFLLHFVKESKQDESGMPNNRFLAERTGGTYSTLKVQPAELEDSGVYFCASSHPAGETDTQYFGPGTRLTVL.

This clone was observed once. V gene TRBV12-3 or TRBV12-4 combines with J gene TRBJ2-1; D uncertain. The CDR3 runs to 12 residues. Trimming took off 7 bases at V and 9 bases at J, with 13 bases between the two ends. This chain's CDR3 is CASTASQIEQFF. CDR3 bases: TGTGCCAGCACCGCGTCCCAAATTGAGCAGTTCTTC.

The V and J genes are TRBV28 and TRBJ1-5; 9 nucleotides match TRBD1. Germline trimming cut 6 bases from V and 7 bases from J; bases unmatched to any gene: 10. There are 15 residues in the CDR3. Germline values: CDR1 MDHEN, CDR2 SYDVKM. The CDR3 DNA reads TGTGCCAGCAGAAAAGGACAGGGGAATCGACAGCCCCAGCATTTT. Residues: CASRKGQGNRQPQHF. Full variable domain (rest looked up from reference TRBV28 and TRBJ1-5): DVKVTQSSRYLVKRTGEKVFLECVQDMDHENMFWYRQDPGLGLRLIYFSYDVKMKEKGDIPEGYSVSREKKERFSLILESASTNQTSMYLCASRKGQGNRQPQHFGDGTRLSIL.